This T cell receptor (beta chain) came from a study of spatial heterogeneity in lung cancer. The overall study: On average, each unique TCR and UMI combination appeared more than ten times in raw reads.

As for time point: sample taken at primary tumor resection. Donation came from over 60 patients with untreated early-stage non-small cell lung cancer. Material for sequencing was whole RNA from tumor, nontumor lung or frozen PBMC, left unsorted. TCR cDNA molecules were tagged individually, and each one carried a unique molecular identifier. Using its own MiXCR run on the 5' RACE reads, TCRdb lists one record per CDR3 protein. The sample contains 30,000 to 45,000 distinct CDR3 sequences, 6.5% to 9% of which appear only once. Germline CDR1 MNHNS, CDR2 SASEGT. The CDR3 has 16 amino acids. V shed 6 bases, J shed 1 base, and the junction held 5 bases outside the gene matches.

Sequenced here: PBMCs, sampled at surgery. The receptor was derived from a female donor with early-stage non-small cell lung cancer. This chain uses TRBV6-1 with TRBJ1-4; the match to TRBD1 covers 10 bases. The DNA for the CDR3 is TGTGCCAGCAGGGCCCGGGACAGGGGAACTAATGAAAAACTGTTTTTT. This encodes CASRARDRGTNEKLFF.